The T cell receptor (beta chain) under discussion was sequenced for a study of OX40 agonist ivuxolimab in advanced cancers. With regard to the full study: Ivuxolimab was an agonistic, fully human IgG2 monoclonal antibody directed against OX40 (CD134), a costimulatory receptor. The point of sequencing TCRbeta in the periphery was to test whether ivuxolimab changed TCR sequence diversity and drove clonal T-cell expansion. In the dose-escalation cohort, 65% to 85% of patients were male, and the mean age was approximately 60 years with a range of roughly 20 to 85. Among the approximately 54 dose-escalation patients, around 19 had hepatocellular carcinoma, 15 or so melanoma, 9 renal cell carcinoma and 9 head and neck cancer. Intravenous ivuxolimab was administered to patients every 2 weeks at six dose levels: 0.01, 0.1, 0.3, 1.5, 3 and 10 mg/kg. The paper reports the monotherapy dose-escalation portion (N of about 54 patients) of the phase I ivuxolimab trial. Patients were allowed to have had prior anti-PD-1, anti-PD-L1 or anti-CTLA-4 therapy, and around 37% of the dose-escalation patients had previously received checkpoint inhibitors. Partial responses occurred in three dose-escalation patients, of whom one had hepatocellular carcinoma and two had cutaneous melanoma.

Genomic DNA was extracted from sorted cells for sequencing of the TCRbeta CDR3 region. The immunoSEQ Assay was used for sequencing of TCRbeta CDR3 regions. Held by TCRdb, this immuneACCESS table contains in-frame sequences only and omits some clones. Under half of the omission traces to an unresolved V gene where checked; the cause of the rest is unknown. A total of 30,000 to 35,000 clones appear in this sample, more than 70% of them only once. The top ten clones comprise 36% of the sample. The trial excluded patients who had a history of autoimmune disease or were on systemic immunosuppression. Peripheral blood for TCR sequencing was drawn from every dose cohort at baseline, at cycle 4 day 1 and at cycle 7 day 1. Samples were obtained from an open-label, multicenter, first-in-human phase I dose-escalation trial of ivuxolimab. The trial enrolled adults with locally advanced or metastatic head and neck squamous cell, hepatocellular, melanoma or renal cell carcinoma. CD4+ and CD8+ T cells were sorted separately from peripheral blood before TCR sequencing.

Including cysteine and phenylalanine, the CDR3 has 14 amino acids. Only CDR3 DNA remains: 42 bases, in frame from the first base. V is cut by 5 bases and J by 5 bases, and the space between the germline ends is 15 bases. CDR1 and CDR2 were assigned from the germline V gene as SGHDN and FVKESK. As concerns this clone: Its antigen specificity is not known. No base quality values were provided; no much bigger clone lies one nucleotide off.

Overall study outcomes, separate from this receptor: Low levels of normalized T-cell clonal expansion were also seen in some patients who did not respond. At doses of 0.1 to 3.0 mg/kg, clonal expansion of both CD4+ and CD8+ T cells in blood was seen between baseline and week 6. On average, CD8+ T cells showed more expanded clones than CD4+ T cells after ivuxolimab. Which antigens the clonally expanded peripheral T cells were specific for was not determined. Partial responders in the 0.1-3.0 mg/kg groups had among the lowest normalized peripheral clonal expansion, especially among CD8+ T cells.

The source of this sequence is an adult with an advanced solid tumor such as melanoma, head and neck, liver or kidney cancer. The chain joins TRBV14 to TRBJ1-1; TRBD1 is perhaps the D gene, given 5 matching bases. Sequencing was performed on CD4+ or CD8+ T cells sorted from blood, taken in a trial of the OX40 agonist ivuxolimab. The DNA sequence is given as TGTGCCAGCAGCTTCGGGGGGAGTCGGACTGAAGCTTTCTTT. It translates as CASSFGGSRTEAFF.